This entry is about one T cell receptor beta chain. The antigen it recognizes is unknown. Per-nucleotide qualities are absent, and no much larger clonotype sits a single base away. The CDR3 covers 12 residues, taking in both the cysteine and the phenylalanine. Kept here is only the CDR3 DNA, which spans 36 bases and is read in frame from base 1. The junction shows trimming of 4 bases on V and 5 bases on J, plus 6 bases between the germline ends. These data belong to a study of persistence of HIV-infected CD4 T cells (dated by TCRdb to the early 2020s). Some background on the complete study: Participants had been on suppressive ART for a median of around 8 years. Anti-CD3/anti-CD28 stimulation activated a higher proportion of cells, with a lower memory fraction, than antigen stimulation. The TCR cluster analysis across participants included under ten participants for CMV and roughly seven participants for Gag. CMV- and HIV-1 Gag-responding CD4+ T cells were isolated from ART-treated individuals so that antigen-driven clonal expansion of HIV-1-infected cells could be examined. Apart from a couple of participants who underwent leukapheresis at a single time point, peripheral blood samples of up to roughly 200 mL were collected from participants at multiple time points. The clonality of all cells in each sorted population was measured by TCRbeta sequencing, and the clonality of infected cells was measured by proviral sequencing. Results and caveats for the whole study, not just this receptor: Significantly lower TCRbeta richness was observed in CMV- and Gag-responding cells than in anti-CD3/anti-CD28-responding cells, and higher oligoclonality was observed in CMV-responding cells than in CD3/CD28-stimulated and Gag-responding cells. TCR oligoclonality correlated with proviral oligoclonality within the same sorted populations. Only a small number of individuals took part in the study, and the range of antigens tested was limited. Antigen-responding cells were enriched for expanded CDR3beta sequences that were degenerate, which suggests that CD4+ responses to CMV and Gag underwent convergent selection. Restriction of bulk TCR analyses to the rare CMV-responding cells that actually carried HIV-1 proviruses was not possible.

The treatment or condition label here, explained by the study, means: suppressive antiretroviral therapy. Cells were stimulated with anti-CD3/anti-CD28 magnetic beads as a nonspecific positive control representing the CD4+ T cell repertoire. Responding CD4+ T cells were sorted on the basis of upregulation of both CD40 ligand and CD69. Participants were HIV-1-infected adults who started suppressive ART during chronic infection. Plasma HIV-1 RNA had been undetectable (below 50 copies/mL) in participants for at least 4 years. To be included, participants needed a CD4+ T cell count above 400 cells/uL and a positive CMV serology. Before stimulation, PBMCs were isolated using density centrifugation and then depleted of CD8+ T cells. For around 19 hours, the CD8-depleted PBMCs were stimulated with anti-CD28/CD49d costimulation, a CD40-blocking antibody, and enfuvirtide to prevent new infections. Sorting was done on either a Beckman Coulter MoFlo Legacy or an XDP sorter, and propidium iodide was used to exclude dead cells. For samples with more than one million cells, genomic DNA was extracted with the QIAamp DNA Mini Kit, and for all other samples the Quick-DNA Microprep Kit was used.

The immunoSEQ hsTCRB assay version 4, run in survey mode, was used to sequence TCRbeta repertoires from genomic DNA. For TCRbeta sequencing, genomic DNA was diluted to around 9.7 ng/uL, with up to 1 ug used per sample. For the original study's pipeline: ImmunoSeq Analyzer 3.0 was used for analysis of TCRbeta data, and diversity was computed on productive nucleotide rearrangements. Lower-bound TCR diversity was estimated with the improved Chao index, and clonality with the Gini coefficient using the Immunarch R package. When different nucleotide rearrangements encoded the same CDR3beta amino acid sequence, each rearrangement was treated as a distinct clonotype. TCRbeta sequences significantly enriched in antigen-responding cells relative to anti-CD3/anti-CD28-activated cells were identified by differential abundance analysis. GLIPH2 clustered TCRs by predicted peptide-MHC specificity, both within individual participants and across merged participant data sets. The table was pulled from immuneACCESS by TCRdb, which kept in-frame rearrangements only. Such tables lose some clones; where checked, under half of the loss comes from unresolved V genes, and the rest has no known cause. V and J calls and clone size follow that table, whereas D and trimming were derived from the DNA. The sample table records 35,000 to 50,000 clones; 80% to 95% of these occur just once. Jointly, the top ten make up less than 2% of the sample.

The receptor was derived from an adult man with HIV who was CMV-seropositive. The chain was built from TRBV23-1 and TRBJ1-5; the D gene lacks a confident call. TRBV23-1 is recorded as an ORF, its role being uncertain. This specimen consisted of CD4+ T cells sorted from PBMCs after roughly 20-hour stimulation, obtained from a patient who received antiretroviral therapy. The cell subset or site label, as the study defines it: CD40L+CD69+ CD4 T cells responding to anti-CD3/anti-CD28 beads, representing the overall repertoire. The DNA sequence is as follows: TGCGCCAGCAGTCGCCCTCATCAGCCCCAGCATTTT. Its coded protein is CASSRPHQPQHF.